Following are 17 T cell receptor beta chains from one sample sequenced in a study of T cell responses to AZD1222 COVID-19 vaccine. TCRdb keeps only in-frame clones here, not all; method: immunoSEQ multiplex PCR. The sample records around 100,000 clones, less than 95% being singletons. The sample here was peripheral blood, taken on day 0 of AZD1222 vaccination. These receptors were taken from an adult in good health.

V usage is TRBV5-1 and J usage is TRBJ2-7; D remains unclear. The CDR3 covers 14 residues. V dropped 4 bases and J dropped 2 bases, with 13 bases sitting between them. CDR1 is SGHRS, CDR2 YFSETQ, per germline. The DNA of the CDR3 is TGCGCCAGCAGCCAGTCTAAGGCGGCCTACGAGCAGTACTTC. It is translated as CASSQSKAAYEQYF.

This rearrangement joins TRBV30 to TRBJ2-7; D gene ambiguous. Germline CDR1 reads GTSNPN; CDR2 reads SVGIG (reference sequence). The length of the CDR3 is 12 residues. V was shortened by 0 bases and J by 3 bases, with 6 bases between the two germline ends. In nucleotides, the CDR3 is TGTGCCTGGAGTGTAGATGGCTACGAGCAGTACTTC. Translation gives CAWSVDGYEQYF.

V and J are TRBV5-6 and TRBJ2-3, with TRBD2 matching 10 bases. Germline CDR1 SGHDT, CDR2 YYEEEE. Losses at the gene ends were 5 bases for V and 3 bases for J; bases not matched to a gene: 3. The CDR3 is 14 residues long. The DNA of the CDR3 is TGTGCCAGCAGTGAGCGGGGGGGGACAGATACGCAGTATTTT. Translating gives CASSERGGTDTQYF.

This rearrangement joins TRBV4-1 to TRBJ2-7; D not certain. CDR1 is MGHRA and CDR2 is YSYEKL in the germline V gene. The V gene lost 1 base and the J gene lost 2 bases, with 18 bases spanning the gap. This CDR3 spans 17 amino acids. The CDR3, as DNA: TGCGCCAGCAGCCAAGGAGTCGCAGGCCTGGTCCCCTACGAGCAGTACTTC. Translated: CASSQGVAGLVPYEQYF.

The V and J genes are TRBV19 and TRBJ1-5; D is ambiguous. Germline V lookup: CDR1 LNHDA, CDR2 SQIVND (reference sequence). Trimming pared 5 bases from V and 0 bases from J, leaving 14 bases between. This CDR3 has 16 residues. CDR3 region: CASSALGEFSNQPQHF. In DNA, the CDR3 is TGTGCCAGTAGTGCCCTCGGGGAATTTAGCAATCAGCCCCAGCATTTT.

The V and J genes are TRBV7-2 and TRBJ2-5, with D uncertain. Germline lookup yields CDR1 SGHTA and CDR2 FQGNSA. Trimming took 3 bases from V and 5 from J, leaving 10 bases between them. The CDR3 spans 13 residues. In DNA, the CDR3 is TGTGCCAGCAGCTTTCGGGCCGGGGAGACCCAGTACTTC. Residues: CASSFRAGETQYF.

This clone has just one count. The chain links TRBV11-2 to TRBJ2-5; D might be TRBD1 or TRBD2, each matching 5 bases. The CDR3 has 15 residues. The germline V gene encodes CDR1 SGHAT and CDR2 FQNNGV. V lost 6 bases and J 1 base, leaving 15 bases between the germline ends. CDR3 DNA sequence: TGTGCCAGCAGGGCCTGGGGGAATCCCCAAGAGACCCAGTACTTC. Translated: CASRAWGNPQETQYF.

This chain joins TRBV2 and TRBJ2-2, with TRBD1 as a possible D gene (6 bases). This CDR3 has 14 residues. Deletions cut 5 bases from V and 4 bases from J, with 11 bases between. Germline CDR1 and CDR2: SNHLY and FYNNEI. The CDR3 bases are TGTGCCAGCAGTCGACAGGTGGTCACCGGGGAGCTGTTTTTT. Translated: CASSRQVVTGELFF. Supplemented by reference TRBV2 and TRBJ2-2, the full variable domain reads EPEVTQTPSHQVTQMGQEVILRCVPISNHLYFYWYRQILGQKVEFLVSFYNNEISEKSEIFDDQFSVERPDGSNFTLKIRSTKLEDSAMYFCASSRQVVTGELFFGEGSRLTVL.

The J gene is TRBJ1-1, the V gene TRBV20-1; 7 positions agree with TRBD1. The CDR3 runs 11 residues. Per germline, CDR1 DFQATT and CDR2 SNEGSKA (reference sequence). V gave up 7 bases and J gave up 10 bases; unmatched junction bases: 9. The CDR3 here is CSGAGGYGAFF. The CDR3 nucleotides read TGCAGTGGTGCAGGGGGATATGGAGCTTTCTTT.

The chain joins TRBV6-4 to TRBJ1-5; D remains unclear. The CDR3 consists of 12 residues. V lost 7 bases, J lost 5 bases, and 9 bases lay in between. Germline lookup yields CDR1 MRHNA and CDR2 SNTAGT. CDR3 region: CASTPSDQPQHF. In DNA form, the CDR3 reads TGTGCCAGCACCCCCTCCGATCAGCCCCAGCATTTT.

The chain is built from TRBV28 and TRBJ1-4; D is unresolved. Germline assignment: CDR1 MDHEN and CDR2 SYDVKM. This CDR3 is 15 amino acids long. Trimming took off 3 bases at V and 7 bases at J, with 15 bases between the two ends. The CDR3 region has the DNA TGTGCCAGCAGTTTGAAGTTAGGATGGGGTGAAAAACTGTTTTTT. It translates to CASSLKLGWGEKLFF.

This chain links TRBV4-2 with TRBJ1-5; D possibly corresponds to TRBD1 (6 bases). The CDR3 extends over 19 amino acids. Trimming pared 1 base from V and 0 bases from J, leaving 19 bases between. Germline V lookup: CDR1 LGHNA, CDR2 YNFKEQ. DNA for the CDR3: TGTGCCAGCAGCCAAGTTCGCGGGGAGGGGGGGTATAGCAATCAGCCCCAGCATTTT. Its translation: CASSQVRGEGGYSNQPQHF.

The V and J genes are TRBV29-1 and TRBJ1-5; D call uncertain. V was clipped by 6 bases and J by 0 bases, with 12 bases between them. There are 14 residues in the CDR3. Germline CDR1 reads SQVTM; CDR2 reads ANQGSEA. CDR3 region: CSVAQGNSNQPQHF. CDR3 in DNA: TGCAGCGTCGCCCAAGGTAATAGCAATCAGCCCCAGCATTTT.

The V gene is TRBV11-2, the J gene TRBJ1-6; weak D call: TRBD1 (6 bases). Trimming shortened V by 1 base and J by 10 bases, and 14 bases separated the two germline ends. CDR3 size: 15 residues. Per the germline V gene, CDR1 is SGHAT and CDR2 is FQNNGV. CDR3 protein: CASSLVQGGGSPLHF. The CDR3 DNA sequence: TGTGCCAGCAGCTTAGTACAGGGAGGTGGATCACCCCTCCACTTT.

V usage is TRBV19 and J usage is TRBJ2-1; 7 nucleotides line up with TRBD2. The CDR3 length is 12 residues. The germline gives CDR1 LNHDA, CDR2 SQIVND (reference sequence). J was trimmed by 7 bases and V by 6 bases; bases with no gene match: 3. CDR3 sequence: CASSGGGNEQFF. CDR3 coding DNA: TGTGCCAGTAGCGGGGGAGGGAATGAGCAGTTCTTC. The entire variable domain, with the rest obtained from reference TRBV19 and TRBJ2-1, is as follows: DGGITQSPKYLFRKEGQNVTLSCEQNLNHDAMYWYRQDPGQGLRLIYYSQIVNDFQKGDIAEGYSVSREKKESFPLTVTSAQKNPTAFYLCASSGGGNEQFFGPGTRLTVL.

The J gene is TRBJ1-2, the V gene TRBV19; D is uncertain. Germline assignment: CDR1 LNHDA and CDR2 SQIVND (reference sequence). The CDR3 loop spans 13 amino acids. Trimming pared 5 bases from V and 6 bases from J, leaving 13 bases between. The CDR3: CASSGRAADGYTF. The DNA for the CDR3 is TGTGCCAGTAGTGGGCGGGCTGCTGATGGCTACACCTTC.

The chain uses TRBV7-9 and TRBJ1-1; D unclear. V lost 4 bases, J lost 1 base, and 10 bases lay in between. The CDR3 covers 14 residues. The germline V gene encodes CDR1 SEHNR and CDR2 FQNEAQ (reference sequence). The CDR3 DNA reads TGTGCCAGCAGCTCCCAACATGGGAACACTGAAGCTTTCTTT. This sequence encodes CASSSQHGNTEAFF.